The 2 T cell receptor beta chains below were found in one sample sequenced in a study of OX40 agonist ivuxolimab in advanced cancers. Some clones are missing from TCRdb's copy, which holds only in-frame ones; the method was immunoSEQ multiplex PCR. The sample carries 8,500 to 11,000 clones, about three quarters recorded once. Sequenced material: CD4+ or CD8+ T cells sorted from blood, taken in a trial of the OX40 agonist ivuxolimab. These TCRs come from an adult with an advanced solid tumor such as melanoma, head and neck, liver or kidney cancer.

The CDR3 loop is CASSQDGVADQNEQFF. The CDR3 DNA reads as TGTGCCAGCAGCCAAGATGGTGTAGCGGATCAAAATGAGCAGTTCTTC. This chain connects TRBV14 to TRBJ2-1; the D gene is possibly TRBD2 (6 bases). Trimming left V 0 bases short and J 7 bases short, with 16 bases between. The CDR3 spans 16 residues. Germline values: CDR1 SGHDN, CDR2 FVKESK.

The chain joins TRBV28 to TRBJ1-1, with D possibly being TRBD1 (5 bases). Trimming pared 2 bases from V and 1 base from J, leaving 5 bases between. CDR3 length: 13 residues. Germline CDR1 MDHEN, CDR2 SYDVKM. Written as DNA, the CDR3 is TGTGCCAGCAGTTTAACAGGGAACACTGAAGCTTTCTTT. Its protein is CASSLTGNTEAFF.